The 8 T cell receptor beta chains in this list originate from one sample, sequenced in a study of blood T cell repertoires in COVID-19. Sequencing used immunoSEQ multiplex PCR; TCRdb keeps in-frame clones, though not all of them. The sample carries 250,000 to 350,000 clones, approximately 84% recorded once. Material: peripheral blood. Receptors were obtained from a human donor with COVID-19, enrolled during active disease. The donor label of this sample is uncertain.

The chain uses TRBV18 and TRBJ2-7; 7 bases align to TRBD2. The CDR3 totals 14 residues. V lost 3 bases and J lost 6; bases outside the gene matches: 8. The germline V gene has CDR1 KGHSH and CDR2 LQKENI. The CDR3 spells CASSPLSGTSEQYF. The CDR3 nucleotides are TGTGCCAGCTCACCCCTCAGCGGGACCTCCGAGCAGTACTTC. The full variable domain, in which reference TRBV18 and TRBJ2-7 provide the parts outside the CDR3, is NAGVMQNPRHLVRRRGQEARLRCSPMKGHSHVYWYRQLPEEGLKFMVYLQKENIIDESGMPKERFSAEFPKEGPSILRIQQVVRGDSAAYFCASSPLSGTSEQYFGPGTRLTVT.

The V call is TRBV24-1, the J call TRBJ2-7; tentative D call: TRBD1 (5 bases). V gave up 0 bases and J gave up 5 bases, with 19 bases separating them. Germline V gene sequence: CDR1 KGHDR, CDR2 SFDVKD. The CDR3 runs 17 residues. The CDR3 is CATSDLQGRYDRDEQYF. As DNA, the CDR3 is TGTGCCACCAGTGATTTGCAGGGTCGGTATGATCGGGACGAGCAGTACTTC.

A few counts support this clone. The V gene is TRBV28, the J gene TRBJ1-5; TRBD1 aligns across 8 bases. Trimming took 4 bases from V and 0 from J; bases not matched to a gene: 14. The CDR3 sequence is 19 residues long. CDR1 is MDHEN and CDR2 is SYDVKM in the germline V gene. The chain's CDR3 is CASSSQTGQDLHSNQPQHF. DNA of the CDR3: TGTGCCAGCAGTTCCCAAACGGGACAGGACCTCCATAGCAATCAGCCCCAGCATTTT.

The V and J genes are TRBV5-1 and TRBJ1-2; a possible D gene is TRBD1 (6 bases). Trimming left V 4 bases short and J 8 bases short, with 21 bases between. CDR1 SGHRS and CDR2 YFSETQ come from the germline V gene. The CDR3 extends over 15 amino acids. The CDR3, as DNA: TGCGCCAGCAGCCCCGCACCCAGGGATGACAGGGGCTACACCTTC. Translation gives CASSPAPRDDRGYTF.

J is TRBJ2-5 and V is TRBV5-1; D ambiguous. Trimming cost V 2 bases and J 6 bases, with 8 bases left between them. Germline V gene sequence: CDR1 SGHRS, CDR2 YFSETQ. The CDR3 covers 12 residues. CDR3 DNA: TGCGCCAGCAGCTTAAGCGAGCAGACCCAGTACTTC. The encoded protein is CASSLSEQTQYF.

This rearrangement joins TRBV7-9 to TRBJ1-3, with no clear D. Looked up from germline, CDR1 is SEHNR and CDR2 is FQNEAQ (reference sequence). Trimming took 0 bases from V and 0 from J, leaving 3 bases between them. The CDR3 extends over 14 amino acids. The CDR3 loop reads CASSLASSGNTIYF. For the CDR3, the DNA is TGTGCCAGCAGCTTAGCCAGCTCTGGAAACACCATATATTTT.

The chain carries TRBV7-9 and TRBJ2-7, with a possible D match to TRBD1 (5 bases). There are 14 residues in the CDR3. Trimming stripped 1 base from V and 6 bases from J, with 13 bases between. Germline V CDR1 and CDR2: SEHNR, FQNEAQ (reference sequence). CDR3 DNA sequence: TGTGCCAGCAGCTTAGGACAGCAGTCGGGCGAGCAGTACTTC. The encoded protein is CASSLGQQSGEQYF.

The chain couples TRBV3-1 (or the pseudogene TRBV3-2) to TRBJ1-1, with 7 bases aligning to TRBD1. The CDR3 totals 14 residues. With V trimmed by 4 bases and J by 4 bases, 6 bases remained unmatched. Germline loops: CDR1 LGHDT, CDR2 YNNKEL (reference sequence). The CDR3 sequence is CASSRQQGTTEAFF. CDR3 in DNA: TGTGCCAGCAGCCGCCAACAGGGGACCACTGAAGCTTTCTTT.